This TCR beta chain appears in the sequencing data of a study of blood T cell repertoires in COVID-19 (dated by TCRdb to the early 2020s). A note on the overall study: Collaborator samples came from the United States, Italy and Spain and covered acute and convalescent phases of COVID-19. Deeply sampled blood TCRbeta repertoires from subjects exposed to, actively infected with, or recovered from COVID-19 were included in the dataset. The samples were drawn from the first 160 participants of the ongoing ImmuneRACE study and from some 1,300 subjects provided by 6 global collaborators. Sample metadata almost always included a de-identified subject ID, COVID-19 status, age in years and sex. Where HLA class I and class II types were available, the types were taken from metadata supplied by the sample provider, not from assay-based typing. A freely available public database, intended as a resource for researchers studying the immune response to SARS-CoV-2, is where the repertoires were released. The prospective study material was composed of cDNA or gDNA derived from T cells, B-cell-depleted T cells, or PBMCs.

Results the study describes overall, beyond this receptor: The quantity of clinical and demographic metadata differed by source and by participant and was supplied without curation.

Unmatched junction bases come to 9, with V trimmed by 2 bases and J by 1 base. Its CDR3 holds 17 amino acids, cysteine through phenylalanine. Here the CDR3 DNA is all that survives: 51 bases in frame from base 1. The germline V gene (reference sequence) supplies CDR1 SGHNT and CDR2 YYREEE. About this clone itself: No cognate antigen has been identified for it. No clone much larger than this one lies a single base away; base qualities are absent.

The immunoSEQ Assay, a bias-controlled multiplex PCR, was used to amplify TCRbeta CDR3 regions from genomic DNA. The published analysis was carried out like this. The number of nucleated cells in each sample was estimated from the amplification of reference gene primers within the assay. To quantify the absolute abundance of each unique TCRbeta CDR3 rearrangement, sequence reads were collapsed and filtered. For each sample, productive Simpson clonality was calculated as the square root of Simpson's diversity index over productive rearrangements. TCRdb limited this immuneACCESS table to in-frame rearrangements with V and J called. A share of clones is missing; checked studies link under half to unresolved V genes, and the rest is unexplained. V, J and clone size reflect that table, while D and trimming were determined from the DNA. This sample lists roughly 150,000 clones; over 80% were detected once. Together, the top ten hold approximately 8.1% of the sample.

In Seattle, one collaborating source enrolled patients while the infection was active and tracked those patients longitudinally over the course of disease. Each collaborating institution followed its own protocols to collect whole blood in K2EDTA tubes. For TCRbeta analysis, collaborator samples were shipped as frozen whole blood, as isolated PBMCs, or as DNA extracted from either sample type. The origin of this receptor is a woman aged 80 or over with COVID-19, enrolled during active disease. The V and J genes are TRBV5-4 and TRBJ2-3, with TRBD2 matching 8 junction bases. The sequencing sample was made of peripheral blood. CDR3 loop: CASSFGGLGTGTDTQYF. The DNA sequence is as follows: TGTGCCAGCAGCTTTGGGGGACTAGGTACGGGCACAGATACGCAGTATTTT. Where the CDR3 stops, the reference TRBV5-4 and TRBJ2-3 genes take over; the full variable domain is ETGVTQSPTHLIKTRGQQVTLRCSSQSGHNTVSWYQQALGQGPQFIFQYYREEENGRGNFPPRFSGLQFPNYSSELNVNALELDDSALYLCASSFGGLGTGTDTQYFGPGTRLTVL.